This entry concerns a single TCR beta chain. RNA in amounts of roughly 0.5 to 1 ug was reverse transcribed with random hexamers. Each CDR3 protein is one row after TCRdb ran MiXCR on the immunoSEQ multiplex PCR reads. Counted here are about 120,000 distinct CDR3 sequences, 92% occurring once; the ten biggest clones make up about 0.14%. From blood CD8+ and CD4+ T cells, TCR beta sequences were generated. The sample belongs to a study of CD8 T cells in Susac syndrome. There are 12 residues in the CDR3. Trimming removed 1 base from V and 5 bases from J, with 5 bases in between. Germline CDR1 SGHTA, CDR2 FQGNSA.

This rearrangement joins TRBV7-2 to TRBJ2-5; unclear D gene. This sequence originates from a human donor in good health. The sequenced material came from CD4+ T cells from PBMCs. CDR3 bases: TGTGCCAGCAGCTTAGGGCATGAGACCCAGTACTTC. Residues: CASSLGHETQYF.